This T cell receptor beta chain was observed in a study of T-cell reconstitution after alpha-beta-depleted transplantation in children. The CDR3 sequence is 13 residues long. Germline-derived CDR1 and CDR2 are MNHNS and SASEGT. Trimming cost V 4 bases and J 2 bases; bases outside gene matches: 2. Findings of the study overall: Several hundred rapidly expanded clones from non-depleted graft cells reportedly supplied alpha-beta T cells about two months post-transplant. Once a year had passed after transplant, T-cell counts and diversity came mostly from newly produced T cells. Day-60 TCRbeta diversity that was high in some patients was derived from surviving recipient T cells and thymic progenitors.

For this clonotype: Its specificity is unknown.

Using unique molecular identifiers, the investigators prepared the TCRbeta library. TCRdb reanalysed the PCR reads using MiXCR and keeps one entry per CDR3 protein. The table includes 98,000 or so distinct CDR3 sequences, around a quarter detected once. The specimen was PBMCs, collected before TCRalphabeta/CD19-depleted stem cell transplant. The TCR comes from a boy aged 2 to 9 with acute lymphoblastic leukemia, due to receive a stem cell transplant. The chain combines TRBV6-1 with TRBJ2-7, with TRBD1 identical over 7 bases. The CDR3 region is CASSAGQAYEQYF. CDR3 DNA: TGTGCCAGCAGTGCCGGACAGGCCTACGAGCAGTACTTC.